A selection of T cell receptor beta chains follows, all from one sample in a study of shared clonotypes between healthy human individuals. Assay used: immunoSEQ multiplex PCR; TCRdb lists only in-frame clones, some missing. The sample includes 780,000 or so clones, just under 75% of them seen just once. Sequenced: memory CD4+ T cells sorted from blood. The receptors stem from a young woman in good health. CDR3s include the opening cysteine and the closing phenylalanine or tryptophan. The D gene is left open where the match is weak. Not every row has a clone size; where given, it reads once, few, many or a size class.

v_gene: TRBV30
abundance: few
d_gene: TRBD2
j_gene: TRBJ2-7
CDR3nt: TGTGCCTGGAGTGCGACTAGCGGTTATGGCAGGGAGCAGTACTTC
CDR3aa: CAWSATSGYGREQYF

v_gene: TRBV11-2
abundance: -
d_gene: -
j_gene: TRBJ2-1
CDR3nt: TGTGCCAGCAGCCCCTATCCCTTCCGGAATGAGCAGTTCTTC
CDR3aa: CASSPYPFRNEQFF

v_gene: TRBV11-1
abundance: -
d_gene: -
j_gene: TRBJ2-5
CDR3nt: TGTGCCAGCAGCTCCCGCCGGGGGAACCAAGAGACCCAGTACTTC
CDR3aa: CASSSRRGNQETQYF

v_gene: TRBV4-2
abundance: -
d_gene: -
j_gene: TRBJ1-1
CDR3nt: TGTGCCAGCAGCCAACAGGAATTCCCCGTGACTGAAGCTTTCTTT
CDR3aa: CASSQQEFPVTEAFF

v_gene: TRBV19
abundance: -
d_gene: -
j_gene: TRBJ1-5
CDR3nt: TGTGCCCGAAGCCTAAGGGATGGATGCAATCAGCCCCAGCATTTT
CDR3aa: CARSLRDGCNQPQHF

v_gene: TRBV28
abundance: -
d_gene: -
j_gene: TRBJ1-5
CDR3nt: TGTGCCAGCAGTTTCGCGGGGCGAGGCAATCAGCCCCAGCATTTT
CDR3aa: CASSFAGRGNQPQHF

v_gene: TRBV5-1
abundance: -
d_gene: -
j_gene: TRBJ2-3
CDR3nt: TGCGCCAGCAGAAGCACCTCGGGGCGCACAGATACGCAGTATTTT
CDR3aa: CASRSTSGRTDTQYF

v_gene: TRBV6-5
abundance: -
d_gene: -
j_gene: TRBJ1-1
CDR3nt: TGTGCCAGCAGACATACGAGGGGTGATGAGGCTACAGGTTTCTTT
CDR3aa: CASRHTRGDEATGFF

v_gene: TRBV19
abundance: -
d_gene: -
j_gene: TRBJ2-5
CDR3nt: TGTGCCAGTAGTATTGGTGTTGTGGAGACCCAGTACTTC
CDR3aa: CASSIGVVETQYF

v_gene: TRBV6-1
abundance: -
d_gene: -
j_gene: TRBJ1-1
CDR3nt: TGTGCCAGCAGACGCGGCGCCCCAAACACTGAAGCTTTCTTT
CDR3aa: CASRRGAPNTEAFF

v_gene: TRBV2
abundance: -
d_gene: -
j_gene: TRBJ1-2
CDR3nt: TGTGCCAGCAACCAAGTTAACTATGGCTACACCTTC
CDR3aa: CASNQVNYGYTF

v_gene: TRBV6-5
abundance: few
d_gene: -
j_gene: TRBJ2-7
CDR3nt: TGTGCCAGCAGTTCAGGGTACTACGAGCAGTACTTC
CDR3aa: CASSSGYYEQYF

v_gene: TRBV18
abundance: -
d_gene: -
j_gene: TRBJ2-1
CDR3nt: TGTGCCAGCTCACCCCGGGCGCGGGTAGGTAATGAGCAGTTCTTC
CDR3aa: CASSPRARVGNEQFF

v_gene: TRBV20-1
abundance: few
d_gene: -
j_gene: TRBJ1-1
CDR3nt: TGCAGTGCTCGACAGTACACTGAAGCTTTCTTT
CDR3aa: CSARQYTEAFF

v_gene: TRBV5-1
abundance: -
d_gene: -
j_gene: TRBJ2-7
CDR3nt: TGCGCCAGCAGCTTGGGACAGGTGGCCTACGAGCAGTACTTC
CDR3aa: CASSLGQVAYEQYF

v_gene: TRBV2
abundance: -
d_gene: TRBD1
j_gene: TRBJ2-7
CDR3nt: TGTGCCAGCAGTGAACAGGGGGCTTCCTACGAGCAGTACTTC
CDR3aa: CASSEQGASYEQYF

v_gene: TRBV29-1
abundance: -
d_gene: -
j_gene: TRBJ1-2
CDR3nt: TGCAGCGCTGGTGAGGATTATGGCTACACCTTC
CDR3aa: CSAGEDYGYTF

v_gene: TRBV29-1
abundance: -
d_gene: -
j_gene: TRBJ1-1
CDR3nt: TGCAGCGTTGTGATACTGAACACTGAAGCTTTCTTT
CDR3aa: CSVVILNTEAFF

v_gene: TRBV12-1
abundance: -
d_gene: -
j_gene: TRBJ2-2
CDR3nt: TGTGCCAGCAGCTTTGGAGCAGAACCGAACACCGGGGAGCTGTTTTTT
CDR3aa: CASSFGAEPNTGELFF

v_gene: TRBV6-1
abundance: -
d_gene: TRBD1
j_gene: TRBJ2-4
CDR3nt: TGTGCCAGCAGTGTCCCCAGGGGGCTCTATGGAAACATTCAGTACTTC
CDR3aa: CASSVPRGLYGNIQYF

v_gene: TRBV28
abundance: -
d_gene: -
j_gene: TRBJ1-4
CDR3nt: TGTGCCAGCAGCCATCATACAGCGGCACCGAATGAAAAACTGTTTTTT
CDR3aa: CASSHHTAAPNEKLFF

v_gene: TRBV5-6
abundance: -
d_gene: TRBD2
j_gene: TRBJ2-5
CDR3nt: TGTGCCAGCAGCTTGGGGAGCGGGAGGGCCTGGCGGGAGACCCAGTACTTC
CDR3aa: CASSLGSGRAWRETQYF

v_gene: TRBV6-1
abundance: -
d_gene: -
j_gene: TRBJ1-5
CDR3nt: TGTGCCAGCAGTGAAATGACAGGATTTGCTCAGCCCCAGCATTTT
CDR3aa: CASSEMTGFAQPQHF

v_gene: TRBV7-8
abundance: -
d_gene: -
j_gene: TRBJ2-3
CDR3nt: TGTGCCAGCAGCTTAGGAACAGCGTTTAGCGCGTACACAGATACGCAGTATTTT
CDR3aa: CASSLGTAFSAYTDTQYF

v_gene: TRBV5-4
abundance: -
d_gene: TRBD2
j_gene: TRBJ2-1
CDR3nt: TGTGCCAGCAGCCACCGGACTAGCGGGAGCTCCTACAATGAGCAGTTCTTC
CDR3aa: CASSHRTSGSSYNEQFF

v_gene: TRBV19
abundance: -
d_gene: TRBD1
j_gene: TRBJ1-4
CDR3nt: TGTGCCAGTAAAGGGGGCGCAACTAATGAAAAACTGTTTTTT
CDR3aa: CASKGGATNEKLFF

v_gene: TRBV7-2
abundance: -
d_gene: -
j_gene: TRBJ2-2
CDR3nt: TGTGCCAGCAGCTTCCGACTAGGGTCGAACACCGGGGAGCTGTTTTTT
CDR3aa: CASSFRLGSNTGELFF

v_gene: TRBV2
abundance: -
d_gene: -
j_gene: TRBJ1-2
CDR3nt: TGTGCCAGCAGTGAAAGGGGTTCTAACTATGGCTACACCTTC
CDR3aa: CASSERGSNYGYTF

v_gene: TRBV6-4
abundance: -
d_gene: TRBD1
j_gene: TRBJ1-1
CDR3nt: TGTGCCAGCAGTGGGACAGGGGGCATGAACACTGAAGCTTTCTTT
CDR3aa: CASSGTGGMNTEAFF

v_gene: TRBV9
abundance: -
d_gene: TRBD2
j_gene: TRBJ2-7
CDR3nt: TGTGCCAGCAGCCCCGTAGGGCGCGGGAGTTCCTACGAGCAGTACTTC
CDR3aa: CASSPVGRGSSYEQYF

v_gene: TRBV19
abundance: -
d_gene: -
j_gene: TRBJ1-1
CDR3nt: TGTGCCAGTAACGGTCGGGCAGACTACACTGAAGCTTTCTTT
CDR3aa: CASNGRADYTEAFF

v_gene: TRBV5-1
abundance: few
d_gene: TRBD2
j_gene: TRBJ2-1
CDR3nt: TGCGCCAGCAGCTTGGACCTAGCGGACTACAATGAGCAGTTCTTC
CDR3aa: CASSLDLADYNEQFF